The 22 T cell receptor beta chains below all came from one sample that was sequenced in a study of monozygotic twins with inflammatory bowel disease (dated by TCRdb to the late 2010s). The library was generated by 5' RACE. The run used an Illumina HiSeq 2500. Reads reprocessed by TCRdb are summarized as one entry per CDR3 protein sequence, and DNA is absent. The table of this sample itemizes roughly 160,000 distinct CDR3 sequences. The ten largest account for just under 7.5% of the sample. The material sequenced was blood. These receptor sequences come from a human donor with ulcerative colitis or Crohn's disease, or a healthy co-twin of an affected twin (not recorded which).

The chain recombines TRBV5-1 with TRBJ2-2; without DNA, the TCRdb call of TRBD1 cannot be checked. Germline V lookup: CDR1 SGHRS, CDR2 YFSETQ. There are 16 residues in the CDR3. CDR3 sequence reads: CASSLTRGENTGELFF.

J is TRBJ1-4 and V is TRBV20-1; TCRdb gives TRBD1 as the D gene, but with no DNA this cannot be confirmed. Germline V gene lookup returns CDR1 DFQATT and CDR2 SNEGSKA (reference sequence). The length of the CDR3 is 16 residues. CDR3: CSARDQRSGRNEKLFF.

This chain links TRBV7-6 with TRBJ2-1; checking the TCRdb D call of TRBD1 is not possible without DNA. The CDR3 contains 18 residues. CDR1 and CDR2 (germline): SGHVS, FNYEAQ. This CDR3 reads CASSLRGARRQDYNEQFF.

The gene calls are TRBV10-2 and TRBJ2-3; TCRdb selects TRBD2, and the lack of DNA leaves this call unchecked. The CDR3 is 15 amino acids. CDR1 is WSHSY and CDR2 is SAAADI in the germline V gene. The CDR3 sequence: CASSMASGATDTQYF.

This chain joins TRBV5-1 and TRBJ1-5; TCRdb picks TRBD1, but there is no DNA to check that call. This CDR3 spans 16 amino acids. Germline values: CDR1 SGHRS, CDR2 YFSETQ. The CDR3 region is CASSLGGGVMDQPQHF. Drawing the rest from reference TRBV5-1 and TRBJ1-5, the complete variable domain is KAGVTQTPRYLIKTRGQQVTLSCSPISGHRSVSWYQQTPGQGLQFLFEYFSETQRNKGNFPGRFSGRQFSNSRSEMNVSTLELGDSALYLCASSLGGGVMDQPQHFGDGTRLSIL.

The V gene is TRBV5-1, the J gene TRBJ1-4. The CDR3 spans 14 residues. Germline CDR1 and CDR2: SGHRS and YFSETQ. CDR3 residues: CASRRTGSLEKLFF.

The CDR3 loop reads CSAGVIQSPLHF. V is TRBV20-1 and J is TRBJ1-6. Germline V CDR1 and CDR2: DFQATT, SNEGSKA (reference sequence). CDR3 length: 12 residues.

This chain connects TRBV7-2 to TRBJ2-2; TCRdb names TRBD1, which stays unverified in the absence of DNA. CDR1 and CDR2 from the germline V gene are SGHTA and FQGNSA. The CDR3 has 17 residues. CDR3 residues: CASSLVLMSAGTGELFF.

This chain joins TRBV7-2 and TRBJ2-1; TCRdb picks TRBD1, but there is no DNA to check that call. The CDR3 sequence is 15 residues long. The V gene's germline CDR1 is SGHTA and CDR2 FQGNSA. The CDR3 protein is CASRPTGDPYNEQFF.

The chain is built from TRBV6-5 and TRBJ2-7; TCRdb picks TRBD2, but there is no DNA to check that call. CDR3 length equals 13 residues. Germline CDR1 reads MNHEY; CDR2 reads SVGAGI. The CDR3 here is CASSYSLTSEQYF.

The chain combines TRBV3-1 with TRBJ2-2; TCRdb calls TRBD2, which cannot be checked without DNA. The CDR3 is 16 amino acids. In germline, CDR1 is LGHDT, CDR2 YNNKEL (reference sequence). The CDR3 sequence: CASSGTSGIGTGELFF. Complete variable domain (other parts from reference TRBV3-1 and TRBJ2-2): DTAVSQTPKYLVTQMGNDKSIKCEQNLGHDTMYWYKQDSKKFLKIMFSYNNKELIINETVPNRFSPKSPDKAHLNLHINSLELGDSAVYFCASSGTSGIGTGELFFGEGSRLTVL.

This chain uses TRBV4-3 with TRBJ1-1. CDR1 is LGHNA and CDR2 is YSLEER in the germline V gene. CDR3 length equals 16 residues. The CDR3: CASSQGREGGRTEAFF.

The V call is TRBV5-4, the J call TRBJ2-2. The germline V gene encodes CDR1 SGHNT and CDR2 YYREEE (reference sequence). The CDR3 totals 12 residues. CDR3 sequence: CASSEDVGKLFF.

The rearrangement links TRBV20-1 to TRBJ1-6; TCRdb calls TRBD1, which cannot be checked without DNA. Germline lookup yields CDR1 DFQATT and CDR2 SNEGSKA (reference sequence). This CDR3 has 21 residues. CDR3 amino acids: CSARDPFKKRQGGGDNSPLHF.

The chain is built from TRBV5-1 and TRBJ1-2; TCRdb calls TRBD1, which cannot be checked without DNA. The CDR3 consists of 13 residues. CDR1 and CDR2 (germline): SGHRS, YFSETQ. CDR3: CASRWDTTYGYTF.

This rearrangement joins TRBV6-6 to TRBJ1-1; TCRdb designates TRBD1, a call that cannot be tested without DNA. Germline lookup yields CDR1 MNHNY and CDR2 SVGAGI (reference sequence). The length of the CDR3 is 14 residues. CDR3 region: CASIDTGRRTEAFF.

This chain connects TRBV5-6 to TRBJ2-7; TCRdb designates TRBD2, a call that cannot be tested without DNA. CDR1 is SGHDT, CDR2 YYEEEE, per germline. The CDR3 is made up of 14 amino acids. The chain's CDR3 is CASSLRAGVYEQYF.

This rearrangement joins TRBV10-3 to TRBJ2-3. Germline V gene data show CDR1 as ENHRY and CDR2 as SYGVKD. CDR3 length equals 13 residues. CDR3 sequence reads: CASTYSKADTQYF.

CDR3 in amino acids: CASSQTPWAVKGYTF. The chain employs TRBV4-3 and TRBJ1-2; TCRdb calls TRBD1, which cannot be checked without DNA. Germline CDR1 is LGHNA and CDR2 is YSLEER. The CDR3 length is 15 residues.

CDR3 loop: CASSQALTYEQYF. The J gene is TRBJ2-7, the V gene TRBV4-3. The CDR3 covers 13 residues. Germline V gene lookup returns CDR1 LGHNA and CDR2 YSLEER.

V is TRBV3-1 and J is TRBJ1-1. CDR3 length: 13 amino acids. CDR1 and CDR2 from the germline V gene are LGHDT and YNNKEL (reference sequence). CDR3: CASSQLAGLEAFF.

V gene TRBV5-1 combines with J gene TRBJ1-2; TCRdb designates TRBD1, a call that cannot be tested without DNA. The CDR3 is made up of 16 amino acids. The germline V gene has CDR1 SGHRS and CDR2 YFSETQ. The CDR3: CASSPGRQGLIAGYTF.